This T cell receptor (beta chain) was sequenced in a study of human T cells and chemical hapten exposure. The time point is: healthy volunteer bleed at 2 weeks. The study extracted total RNA from unfractionated whole blood. TCRdb re-derived calls from the RACE reads in MiXCR, one entry per CDR3 protein. This table has just over 90,000 distinct CDR3 sequences, roughly 8% appearing once. The CDR3 is made up of 12 amino acids. V lost 5 bases and J lost 14; bases outside the gene matches: 9. Germline loops: CDR1 SQVTM, CDR2 ANQGSEA. As to this clonotype: Its antigen is not identified.

Findings and limits, study-wide: TCRs exceeding 1 in 1000 frequency stayed unchanged with DPC sensitization.

The chain is built from TRBV29-1 and TRBJ1-2; TRBD1 agrees at 12 bases. The receptor was derived from a female donor in good health. Some clones in this sample may be carry-over from other donors' samples. The sample was whole blood. Here the CDR3 DNA reads TGCAGCGTTTCCGGGACAGGGGGCGGAAGGACCTTC. Translated, it gives CSVSGTGGGRTF.